This is a list of T cell receptor beta chains from one sample in a study of cytomegalovirus exposure and HLA in healthy donors. This table comes from immunoSEQ multiplex PCR, and its TCRdb copy is limited to in-frame clones, with some not included. This table has under 200,000 clones, approximately 90% appearing once. Sequenced sample: PBMCs. The receptors come from a boy aged 2 to 10 in good health and CMV-seronegative. Both conserved end residues are part of each CDR3. The listing skips clone size in some rows; elsewhere it reads once, few, many or a size class.

clone size: .
V gene: TRBV27
CDR3 protein: CASSLLLPLDTSGGEQFF

clone size: .
V gene: TRBV5-1
CDR3 protein: CASRQDSGYTF

clone size: once
V gene: TRBV10-1
CDR3 protein: CASSEEFGDRGKPPPNNSPLHF

clone size: .
V gene: TRBV19
CDR3 protein: CASSGQGKETQYF

clone size: .
V gene: TRBV27
CDR3 protein: CASSFGGAQYF

clone size: .
V gene: TRBV20-1
CDR3 protein: CSADSTDTQYF

clone size: .
V gene: TRBV19
CDR3 protein: CASSTGFGGDEAFF

clone size: .
V gene: TRBV6-5
CDR3 protein: CASSDYPNSYEQYF

clone size: .
V gene: TRBV13
CDR3 protein: CASSTWEQGVNEQYF

clone size: .
V gene: TRBV28
CDR3 protein: CASSPPGGPITDTQYF

clone size: .
V gene: TRBV28
CDR3 protein: CASSFRGADTQYF

clone size: .
V gene: TRBV27
CDR3 protein: CASSPLAGGSEQFF

clone size: .
V gene: TRBV11-2
CDR3 protein: CASSLPIGGPNQPQHF

clone size: .
V gene: TRBV11-2
CDR3 protein: CASSLGTGGVYTEAFF

clone size: .
V gene: TRBV11-2
CDR3 protein: CASSPRTEAGPNYGYTF

clone size: .
V gene: TRBV7-3
CDR3 protein: CASSPGGSADTQYF